One and the same sample provided the 4 T cell receptor beta chains below, sequenced in a study of neurological immune-mediated disorders. TCRdb reprocessed the 5' RACE reads via MiXCR and lists one record per CDR3 protein. The sample has about 39,000 distinct CDR3 sequences, less than 9% seen once. Sequences were obtained from CD4+ T cells from blood. The origin of the receptors is a man between 45 and 60 years old in good health.

The chain recombines TRBV5-4 with TRBJ2-1, with D tentatively TRBD2 (6 bases). Trimming left V 4 bases short and J 7 bases short, with 18 bases between. Looked up from germline, CDR1 is SGHNT and CDR2 is YYREEE (reference sequence). CDR3 length equals 15 residues. CDR3 amino acids: CASSRLEWGLNEQFF. The CDR3 coding sequence is TGTGCCAGCAGCCGACTAGAATGGGGTTTAAATGAGCAGTTCTTC.

This clonotype was counted ten times or more. This chain links TRBV5-1 with TRBJ2-1; D call uncertain. The length of the CDR3 is 15 residues. Germline V CDR1 and CDR2: SGHRS, YFSETQ. The V gene lost 4 bases and the J gene lost 5 bases, with 16 bases spanning the gap. Here the CDR3 DNA reads TGCGCCAGCAGCGTGGGATGGGGTAAGGACAATGAGCAGTTCTTC. Translation gives CASSVGWGKDNEQFF.

This clonotype was seen repeatedly, ten times or more. The V and J genes are TRBV5-1 and TRBJ2-5, with 8 nucleotides matching TRBD1. Germline V CDR1 and CDR2: SGHRS, YFSETQ. V dropped 2 bases and J dropped 0; count of bases not matched to a gene: 3. The CDR3 is made up of 15 amino acids. The CDR3 here is CASSFMDRDQETQYF. CDR3 nucleotide sequence: TGCGCCAGCAGCTTTATGGACAGGGACCAAGAGACCCAGTACTTC. Using reference TRBV5-1 and TRBJ2-5 for the parts outside the CDR3, the full variable domain is KAGVTQTPRYLIKTRGQQVTLSCSPISGHRSVSWYQQTPGQGLQFLFEYFSETQRNKGNFPGRFSGRQFSNSRSEMNVSTLELGDSALYLCASSFMDRDQETQYFGPGTRLLVL.

Ten or more counts support this clonotype. This chain joins TRBV7-2 and TRBJ2-1, with D hard to call. The germline gives CDR1 SGHTA, CDR2 FQGNSA. CDR3 length: 13 residues. The V gene lost 3 bases and the J gene lost 6 bases, with 9 bases spanning the gap. CDR3 nucleotide sequence: TGTGCCAGCAGCTTCCCCATTGGCAATGAGCAGTTCTTC. Translated: CASSFPIGNEQFF.